Listed below are T cell receptor beta chains from one sample, sequenced in a study of blood T cell repertoires in COVID-19. Clones were sequenced by immunoSEQ multiplex PCR, and TCRdb holds only the in-frame ones, with some missing. The data contain around 400,000 clones, around 92% of them singletons. Sample: PBMCs or T cells enriched from blood (not recorded which). Receptor source: a woman aged 25 to 39 who had recovered from COVID-19. Both conserved end residues are part of each CDR3. The D gene is left open where the match is weak. For some rows the clone size is stated as once, few or many, or as a class when expanded; others skip it.

TRBJ2-7,NA,NA,12,TRBV30,NA,CAWSVAQGSVTF
TRBJ1-1,NA,NA,13,TRBV18,TGTGCCAGCTCAGCCTTAGAGGGCACTGAAGCTTTCTTT,CASSALEGTEAFF
TRBJ2-3,NA,NA,15,TRBV4-3,TGCGCCAGCAGTCTGGGACAAGAGCGCACAGATACGCAGTATTTT,CASSLGQERTDTQYF
TRBJ1-2,NA,NA,12,TRBV12-3/TRBV12-4,TGTGCCACCGCCGACAGAAACTATGGCTACACCTTC,CATADRNYGYTF
TRBJ1-5,NA,NA,14,TRBV27,TGTGCCAGCAGTTTTAGTGGAGGCAGTCAGCCCCAGCATTTT,CASSFSGGSQPQHF
TRBJ1-1,NA,NA,14,TRBV5-1,TGCGCCAGCAGCATCGGAGGACTGCGAACTGAAGCTTTCTTT,CASSIGGLRTEAFF
TRBJ1-2,NA,TRBD1,14,TRBV5-1,TGCGCCAGCAGCGGGGACAGGGCATTTGATGGCTACACCTTC,CASSGDRAFDGYTF
TRBJ2-5,NA,TRBD1,15,TRBV19,TGTGCCAGTAGTATTGCGGGACAGGGTCAGGAGACCCAGTACTTC,CASSIAGQGQETQYF
TRBJ2-6,NA,NA,16,TRBV28,TGTGCCAGCAGTTTGTTACTAGAATCTGGGGCCAACGTCCTGACTTTC,CASSLLLESGANVLTF
TRBJ2-6,NA,NA,19,TRBV6-6,TGTGCCAGCAGTCATTACGGAGAATTACTGAGCTCTGGGGCCAACGTCCTGACTTTC,CASSHYGELLSSGANVLTF
TRBJ2-7,NA,TRBD1,15,TRBV7-9,TGTGCCAGCAGCTTAGACAGGGGGCCCTCCTACGAGCAGTACTTC,CASSLDRGPSYEQYF
TRBJ2-5,NA,NA,13,TRBV28,TGTGCCAGCATCAGGTCCGGGGGAGAGACCCAATACTTC,CASIRSGGETQYF
TRBJ1-5,NA,NA,13,TRBV10-2,TGCGCCAGCAGTGAGACAGATAATCAGCCCCAGCATTTT,CASSETDNQPQHF
TRBJ1-1,once,TRBD1,14,TRBV11-2,TGTGCCAGCGGACTAGGACAGGGGAACACTGAAGCTTTCTTT,CASGLGQGNTEAFF
TRBJ2-1,NA,NA,14,TRBV7-9,TGTGCCAGCAGCTTAGCGAGCAACTACAATGAGCAGTTCTTC,CASSLASNYNEQFF
TRBJ2-5,NA,NA,16,TRBV21-1,TGTGCCAGCAGCAAACCTCGTCGGGGTCGACAAGAGACCCAGTACTTC,CASSKPRRGRQETQYF
TRBJ2-1,NA,NA,14,TRBV11-2,TGTGCCAGCAGCTTGGGAGACCCAGACAATGAGCAGTTCTTC,CASSLGDPDNEQFF
TRBJ1-3,NA,NA,13,TRBV11-2,TGTGCCAGCAGGGGACTCGGGGAATTCACCATATATTTT,CASRGLGEFTIYF
TRBJ2-5,few,NA,10,TRBV29-1,TGCAGCGCTTCCAGGGAGACCCAGTACTTC,CSASRETQYF
TRBJ2-2,NA,TRBD1,16,TRBV7-3,TGTGCCAGCAGCTTAGCCGGGACAGCCAACACCGGGGAGCTGTTTTTT,CASSLAGTANTGELFF
TRBJ2-1,NA,NA,13,TRBV11-2,TGTGCCAGCAGCTTATTACAGCTCAATGAGCAGTTCTTC,CASSLLQLNEQFF
TRBJ2-1,NA,NA,11,TRBV10-3,TGTGCCATCAGTGAACTCAATGAGCAGTTCTTC,CAISELNEQFF
TRBJ2-2,NA,NA,12,TRBV21-1,TGTGCCAGCAGCCCCTCGACCGGGGAGCTGTTTTTT,CASSPSTGELFF
TRBJ1-2,NA,NA,16,TRBV30,TGTGCCTGGAACCCTGAGAGGAGACCCTATAACTATGGCTACACCTTC,CAWNPERRPYNYGYTF
TRBJ2-1,NA,TRBD2,15,TRBV7-3,TGTGCCAGCACAACTAGCGGGGGTCCTTACAATGAGCAGTTCTTC,CASTTSGGPYNEQFF
TRBJ2-2,NA,TRBD1,15,TRBV30,TGTGCCTGGAAGAGGAGGACAGGGGCCACCGGGGAGCTGTTTTTT,CAWKRRTGATGELFF
TRBJ1-5,few,NA,15,TRBV27,TGTGCCAGTCAGACCTTACAGGTAACAAATCAGCCCCAGCATTTT,CASQTLQVTNQPQHF
TRBJ1-1,few,NA,18,TRBV5-6,TGTGCCAGCAGCTTGAGAACAGGGCAGGGGCTAAGGAACACTGAAGCTTTCTTT,CASSLRTGQGLRNTEAFF
TRBJ2-1,NA,TRBD1,17,TRBV4-2,TGTGCCAGCAGCCAAGATAGAGGAGGGACAGGGAAGAATGAGCAGTTCTTC,CASSQDRGGTGKNEQFF
TRBJ1-1,NA,TRBD1,15,TRBV5-1,TGCGCCAGCAGCTTGGGCGACAGGGATTTCACTGAAGCTTTCTTT,CASSLGDRDFTEAFF
TRBJ2-1,NA,NA,15,TRBV7-2,TGTGCCAGCAGCTTAGTCCTTTCCGGTTTTAATGAGCAGTTCTTC,CASSLVLSGFNEQFF
TRBJ2-7,NA,NA,13,TRBV7-9,TGTGCCAGCAGCTCCGACAGACCCTACGAGCAGTACTTC,CASSSDRPYEQYF
TRBJ2-1,NA,NA,14,TRBV10-3,TGTGCCATCAGTGGGACGGACAGTTACAATGAGCAGTTCTTC,CAISGTDSYNEQFF
TRBJ1-5,NA,NA,16,TRBV28,TGTGCCAGCAGCCGCATGCGCCGGTATAGCAATCAGCCCCAGCATTTT,CASSRMRRYSNQPQHF
TRBJ2-5,NA,TRBD1,16,TRBV5-1,TGCGCCAGCAGACTGAGGACAGGGGGCGCGTCGGAGACCCAGTACTTC,CASRLRTGGASETQYF
TRBJ1-6,NA,NA,14,TRBV3-1/TRBV3-2,TGTGCCAGCAGCCAAGTGACAGGCTATTCACCCCTCCACTTT,CASSQVTGYSPLHF
TRBJ2-5,NA,NA,15,TRBV11-2,TGTGCCAGCAGCTTTGGCGGTCAGCCCCAAGAGACCCAGTACTTC,CASSFGGQPQETQYF
TRBJ1-5,NA,TRBD1,15,TRBV19,TGTGCCAGTAGTCCCGGGACAGCGCTAAATCAGCCCCAGCATTTT,CASSPGTALNQPQHF
TRBJ2-2,NA,TRBD2,18,TRBV11-3,TGTGCCAGCAGCGGACAGACTAGCGGGGGCACCATCACCGGGGAGCTGTTTTTT,CASSGQTSGGTITGELFF
TRBJ1-1,NA,TRBD1,14,TRBV27,TGTGCCAGCAGTTTATTTGACAGGGGTACTGAAGCTTTCTTT,CASSLFDRGTEAFF
TRBJ2-3,NA,NA,12,TRBV6-5,TGTGCCAGCTCTACCCGGGAGGATACGCAGTATTTT,CASSTREDTQYF
TRBJ1-1,once,TRBD1,13,TRBV30,TGTGCCTGGAGCGTGACAGGGAGGACTGAAGCTTTCTTT,CAWSVTGRTEAFF
TRBJ2-2,NA,TRBD2,20,TRBV10-1,TGCGCCAGCAGTGAGTCCGGGGTTTCCCCCGCGGGGGAGAACACCGGGGAGCTGTTTTTT,CASSESGVSPAGENTGELFF
TRBJ1-4,NA,NA,13,TRBV19,TGTGCCAGTAGCGTACAGGGTGGAGAAAAACTGTTTTTT,CASSVQGGEKLFF
TRBJ2-1,NA,NA,12,TRBV2,TGTGCCAGCAGTGGACTAAGTGATGAGCAGTTCTTC,CASSGLSDEQFF
TRBJ1-3,NA,NA,15,TRBV7-2,TGTGCCAGCAGCTCCACAGGGAACGCTGGAAACACCATATATTTT,CASSSTGNAGNTIYF
TRBJ1-4,NA,NA,14,TRBV6-2/TRBV6-3,TGTGCCAGCAGTCTCGACAGGTCGAATGAAAAACTGTTTTTT,CASSLDRSNEKLFF
TRBJ1-4,NA,TRBD1,14,TRBV5-1,TGCGCCAGCAGCTTGGGACAGGGAAGGGAAAAACTGTTTTTT,CASSLGQGREKLFF
TRBJ2-1,NA,TRBD2,15,TRBV7-9,TGTGCCAGCAGCTTAAATAGCGGGGCTTACAATGAGCAGTTCTTC,CASSLNSGAYNEQFF
TRBJ1-4,NA,NA,15,TRBV7-3,TGTGCCAGCAGCTTAAACGGAGGAGGAGATGAAAAACTGTTTTTT,CASSLNGGGDEKLFF
TRBJ1-2,few,TRBD1,16,TRBV5-4,TGTGCCAGCAGCTTGGCCTTGGGACAGACTTACTATGGCTACACCTTC,CASSLALGQTYYGYTF
TRBJ2-5,NA,TRBD1,18,TRBV5-6,TGTGCCAGCAGCTTGTTGGGACAGCAAGCTAAAACACAAGAGACCCAGTACTTC,CASSLLGQQAKTQETQYF
TRBJ2-7,few,TRBD2,16,TRBV29-1,TGCAGCGTTGGGTCCTTACGCGGGACTATCGCCTACGAGCAGTACTTC,CSVGSLRGTIAYEQYF
TRBJ2-3,few,NA,17,TRBV3-1/TRBV3-2,TGTGCCAGCAGCCAAGAGCAGGCCATCGGAAGCACAGATACGCAGTATTTT,CASSQEQAIGSTDTQYF
TRBJ1-2,NA,NA,13,TRBV4-1,TGCGCCAGCAGCCAAGAACAGGGAAATGGCTACACCTTC,CASSQEQGNGYTF
TRBJ2-3,NA,TRBD2,16,TRBV7-3,TGTGCCAGCAGCGACTTAAGCGGGAATAGTGCAGATACGCAGTATTTT,CASSDLSGNSADTQYF
TRBJ2-3,NA,TRBD2,16,TRBV27,TGTGCCAGCAGTTCACTAGCGGGAGCTCGTGTAGATACGCAGTATTTT,CASSSLAGARVDTQYF
TRBJ2-1,NA,TRBD2,17,TRBV5-4,TGTGCCAGCAGCGTTGGCCTTGGAGCGGGAGGCACCAATGAGCAGTTCTTC,CASSVGLGAGGTNEQFF
TRBJ1-6,NA,TRBD1,13,TRBV9,TGTGCCAGCAGCGCAGGGGGCCTTTCACCCCTCCACTTT,CASSAGGLSPLHF
TRBJ1-2,once,NA,15,TRBV5-1,TGCGCCAGCAGCTTGGTTCAGGGATCTAACTATGGCTACACCTTC,CASSLVQGSNYGYTF